What follows are 18 T cell receptor beta chains derived from one specimen sequenced in a study of cytomegalovirus exposure and HLA in healthy donors. Use of 60 Vbeta and 13 Jbeta primers characterized the PCR. Some clones are missing from TCRdb's copy, which holds only in-frame ones; the method was immunoSEQ multiplex PCR. This repertoire shows around 110,000 clones, more than 55% found once; its top ten account for about 1.6%. The source material was PBMCs. The receptor source for this set is a man aged 18 to 35 in good health and CMV-seronegative.

This chain connects TRBV6-6 to TRBJ2-3; 7 positions agree with TRBD2. V was clipped by 5 bases and J by 8 bases; unmatched bases: 4. The CDR3 loop spans 12 amino acids. Germline V gene lookup returns CDR1 MNHNY and CDR2 SVGAGI (reference sequence). The CDR3 region is CASSQSSGTQYF. CDR3 sequence (DNA): TGTGCCAGCAGTCAATCTAGCGGTACGCAGTATTTT.

With respect to this clone: The germline gene is not matched at one end of the junction; a read error may be the cause. The V call is TRBV7-8, the J call TRBJ1-5; 7 positions agree with TRBD1. The V gene's germline CDR1 is SGHVS and CDR2 FQNEAQ. The CDR3 sequence is 16 residues long. The CDR3 here is CASSSSPGTANSPQNF. For the CDR3, the DNA is TGTGCCAGCAGCTCCTCACCCGGGACAGCCAATAGCCCCCAGAATTTT.

CDR3 sequence reads: CAWSVRAVGELFF. CDR3 DNA: TGTGCCTGGAGTGTCAGGGCGGTCGGGGAGCTGTTTTTT. The rearrangement uses TRBV30 and TRBJ2-2, with TRBD1 as a possible D gene (5 bases). Trimming took off 0 bases at V and 7 bases at J, with 9 bases between the two ends. The CDR3 is 13 amino acids. Germline V gives CDR1 GTSNPN, CDR2 SVGIG (reference sequence).

This clone showed up just a few times. This sequence joins TRBV6-1 and TRBJ1-1; TRBD1 matches 9 bases. Germline V lookup: CDR1 MNHNS, CDR2 SASEGT. The V segment lost 6 bases and the J segment 6 bases; nucleotides outside the gene matches: 8. The CDR3 length is 14 residues. The CDR3 DNA reads TGTGCCAGCAGCGTAAACAGGGGGCTGGCTGAAGCTTTCTTT. Translating gives CASSVNRGLAEAFF.

The chain couples TRBV5-8 to TRBJ2-2; 7 bases are shared with TRBD2. With V trimmed by 0 bases and J by 1 base, 0 bases remained unmatched. Germline V CDR1 and CDR2: SGHTS, YDEGEE. This CDR3 contains 15 residues. The CDR3 protein is CASSLAGGNTGELFF. The CDR3 DNA is TGTGCCAGCAGCTTGGCGGGGGGGAACACCGGGGAGCTGTTTTTT.

CDR3 sequence reads: CAWTLRDRGKNYGYTF. In DNA form, the CDR3 reads TGTGCCTGGACCCTCAGGGATCGGGGGAAAAACTATGGCTACACCTTC. V and J are TRBV30 and TRBJ1-2, with D perhaps matching TRBD1 (5 bases). Germline V gene sequence: CDR1 GTSNPN, CDR2 SVGIG (reference sequence). Trimming removed 4 bases from V and 2 bases from J, with 20 bases in between. The CDR3 is 16 residues long.

The J gene is TRBJ2-7, the V gene TRBV28; the D is unclear. The CDR3 totals 12 residues. V was pared by 6 bases and J by 3 bases, with 9 bases between. Looked up from germline, CDR1 is MDHEN and CDR2 is SYDVKM. Here the CDR3 DNA reads TGTGCCAGCAGCTACGGAGTCTACGAGCAGTACTTC. This sequence encodes CASSYGVYEQYF. Filled out from reference TRBV28 and TRBJ2-7, the complete variable domain reads DVKVTQSSRYLVKRTGEKVFLECVQDMDHENMFWYRQDPGLGLRLIYFSYDVKMKEKGDIPEGYSVSREKKERFSLILESASTNQTSMYLCASSYGVYEQYFGPGTRLTVT.

The chain has TRBV18 and TRBJ2-1, with TRBD2 matching over 15 bases. The germline CDR1 and CDR2 sequences are KGHSH and LQKENI. Unmatched junction bases numbered 4, after V lost 6 bases and J lost 10 bases. There are 14 residues in the CDR3. CDR3 DNA sequence: TGTGCCAGCTCGCGAGGACTAGCGGGAGGGGAGCAGTTCTTC. Its translation: CASSRGLAGGEQFF.

This clone has only one observation. The rearrangement links TRBV29-1 to TRBJ1-5; 9 bases are shared with TRBD1. Germline CDR1 is SQVTM and CDR2 is ANQGSEA. The CDR3 contains 12 residues. V dropped 6 bases and J dropped 9; count of bases not matched to a gene: 6. The CDR3 DNA is TGCAGCGTAGCGGGACAGGGCATGCCCCAGCATTTT. It codes for CSVAGQGMPQHF.

The chain couples TRBV29-1 to TRBJ2-7; TRBD1 matches at 10 bases. CDR1 SQVTM and CDR2 ANQGSEA come from the germline V gene. The CDR3 loop spans 13 amino acids. Trimming removed 7 bases from V and 1 base from J; junction bases left unmatched: 4. DNA for the CDR3: TGCAGCGGCAGGACAGGGGGATCCTACGAGCAGTACTTC. It codes for CSGRTGGSYEQYF.

This clone was recorded once. V is TRBV10-1 and J is TRBJ1-2; 7 bases line up with TRBD1. Germline values: CDR1 WNHNN, CDR2 SYGVQD (reference sequence). V trimming: 2 bases; J trimming: 8 bases; junction bases outside the gene matches: 14. This CDR3 is 16 amino acids long. CDR3 DNA: TGCGCCAGCAGTGAGCCATGGAAGCCAGGGGGAGGAGGCTACACCTTC. Its translation is CASSEPWKPGGGGYTF.

The V and J genes are TRBV6-5 and TRBJ2-3, with D perhaps TRBD2 (7 bases). This CDR3 is 15 amino acids long. V was clipped by 2 bases and J by 4 bases, with 13 bases between them. CDR1 is MNHEY and CDR2 is SVGAGI in the germline V gene. CDR3 amino acids: CASSYGGAQADTQYF. The CDR3 bases are TGTGCCAGCAGTTACGGGGGGGCGCAAGCAGATACGCAGTATTTT.

The chain couples TRBV7-6 to TRBJ2-2; no reliable D call. Trimming removed 2 bases from V and 0 bases from J, with 10 bases in between. Germline loops: CDR1 SGHVS, CDR2 FNYEAQ. The CDR3 has 16 amino acids. CDR3 region: CASSLSPLANTGELFF. CDR3 bases: TGTGCCAGCAGCTTATCACCCTTAGCGAACACCGGGGAGCTGTTTTTT. Looking up the rest from reference TRBV7-6 and TRBJ2-2 gives the full variable domain: GAGVSQSPRYKVTKRGQDVALRCDPISGHVSLYWYRQALGQGPEFLTYFNYEAQQDKSGLPNDRFSAERPEGSISTLTIQRTEQRDSAMYRCASSLSPLANTGELFFGEGSRLTVL.

This chain's CDR3 is CASSRTGAGNTEAFF. The CDR3 coding sequence is TGTGCCAGCAGTCGGACAGGGGCCGGGAACACTGAAGCTTTCTTT. This sequence joins TRBV28 and TRBJ1-1; 9 bases line up with TRBD1. Germline V gene data show CDR1 as MDHEN and CDR2 as SYDVKM. This CDR3 has 15 residues. V lost 5 bases to trimming and J lost 1 base; unmatched junction nucleotides: 5. Full variable domain (remainder filled in from reference TRBV28 and TRBJ1-1): DVKVTQSSRYLVKRTGEKVFLECVQDMDHENMFWYRQDPGLGLRLIYFSYDVKMKEKGDIPEGYSVSREKKERFSLILESASTNQTSMYLCASSRTGAGNTEAFFGQGTRLTVV.

This rearrangement joins TRBV27 to TRBJ2-3; possible D gene TRBD2, 6 bases. Germline CDR1 is MNHEY and CDR2 is SMNVEV (reference sequence). V gave up 8 bases and J gave up 1 base, with 19 bases separating them. The CDR3 is made up of 16 amino acids. CDR3 protein: CASWGGGLIRTDTQYF. The CDR3 bases are TGTGCCAGCTGGGGCGGAGGGCTTATTCGCACAGATACGCAGTATTTT.

This clone was seen more than once but under ten times. V and J are TRBV7-6 and TRBJ2-7; 9 nucleotides match TRBD1. The CDR3 contains 14 residues. J was trimmed by 5 bases and V by 3 bases; bases with no gene match: 5. Germline V CDR1 and CDR2: SGHVS, FNYEAQ. CDR3 sequence (DNA): TGTGCCAGCAGCTTGGGGACAGGGTCCCACGAGCAGTACTTC. Protein product: CASSLGTGSHEQYF. Full variable domain (remainder filled in from reference TRBV7-6 and TRBJ2-7): GAGVSQSPRYKVTKRGQDVALRCDPISGHVSLYWYRQALGQGPEFLTYFNYEAQQDKSGLPNDRFSAERPEGSISTLTIQRTEQRDSAMYRCASSLGTGSHEQYFGPGTRLTVT.

The V and J genes are TRBV7-2 and TRBJ2-7; D is perhaps TRBD2 (5 bases). From germline, CDR1 is SGHTA and CDR2 FQGNSA. The CDR3 is 14 residues long. The V end was cut by 3 bases, the J end by 0 bases, with 9 bases between. For the CDR3, the DNA is TGTGCCAGCAGCTTGGCCGGAGGCTCCTACGAGCAGTACTTC. Translating it yields CASSLAGGSYEQYF.

The table lists this clone with a few counts. The chain recombines TRBV6-6 with TRBJ2-3; 9 nucleotides agree with TRBD1. Per germline, CDR1 MNHNY and CDR2 SVGAGI (reference sequence). V was clipped by 4 bases and J by 3 bases; unmatched bases: 5. There are 15 residues in the CDR3. The CDR3 reads CASSSPGTGTDTQYF. Written as DNA, the CDR3 is TGTGCCAGCAGTTCTCCCGGGACAGGGACAGATACGCAGTATTTT.